Here is one T cell receptor (beta chain) with its context. Stated treatment: randomized to nivolumab then ipilimumab (arm A) or the reverse (arm B). No patient had prior DNA-damaging chemotherapy. PBMC sorting kept live CD3+CD8+ cells without CD19 or CD56. Libraries were prepared by immunoSEQ multiplex PCR; TCRdb keeps only in-frame clonotypes and omits some of them. In the table there are fewer than 40,000 clones, 75% to 90% of which are singletons. The entry originates in a study of sequential checkpoint blockade in melanoma. Turning to the study itself: Patients were randomized 1:1 to nivolumab-then-ipilimumab or ipilimumab-then-nivolumab first-line.

Germline V gene data show CDR1 as LGHNA and CDR2 as YSLEER. V lost 0 bases, J lost 2 bases, and 4 bases stayed unmatched. This CDR3 has 15 residues. The source was CD8+ T cells sorted from blood (inferred from file names), collected from a patient given nivolumab and ipilimumab in sequence. The chain employs TRBV4-3 and TRBJ2-7; 7 bases line up with TRBD1. This TCR came from a human donor with melanoma. The CDR3 sequence: CASSQDTGDAYEQYF. The CDR3 DNA is TGCGCCAGCAGCCAAGACACAGGGGACGCCTACGAGCAGTACTTC.